This T cell receptor (beta chain) was sequenced in a study of OX40 agonist ivuxolimab in advanced cancers. Method: immunoSEQ multiplex PCR; TCRdb's copy keeps in-frame clones and lacks some. The sample yields roughly 100,000 clones, approximately 90% seen once. The CDR3 runs 14 residues. The ends were cut back, 5 bases at V and 4 bases at J, with 14 bases in the middle. Germline CDR1 LNHDA, CDR2 SQIVND (reference sequence). This TCR was sampled from an adult with an advanced solid tumor such as melanoma, head and neck, liver or kidney cancer. The chain is built from TRBV19 and TRBJ1-1, with D unresolved. Sequences were derived from CD4+ or CD8+ T cells sorted from blood, sampled in a trial of the OX40 agonist ivuxolimab. DNA of the CDR3: TGTGCCAGTAGTGCCCAGCTATGGGGCACTGAAGCTTTCTTT. Protein: CASSAQLWGTEAFF.